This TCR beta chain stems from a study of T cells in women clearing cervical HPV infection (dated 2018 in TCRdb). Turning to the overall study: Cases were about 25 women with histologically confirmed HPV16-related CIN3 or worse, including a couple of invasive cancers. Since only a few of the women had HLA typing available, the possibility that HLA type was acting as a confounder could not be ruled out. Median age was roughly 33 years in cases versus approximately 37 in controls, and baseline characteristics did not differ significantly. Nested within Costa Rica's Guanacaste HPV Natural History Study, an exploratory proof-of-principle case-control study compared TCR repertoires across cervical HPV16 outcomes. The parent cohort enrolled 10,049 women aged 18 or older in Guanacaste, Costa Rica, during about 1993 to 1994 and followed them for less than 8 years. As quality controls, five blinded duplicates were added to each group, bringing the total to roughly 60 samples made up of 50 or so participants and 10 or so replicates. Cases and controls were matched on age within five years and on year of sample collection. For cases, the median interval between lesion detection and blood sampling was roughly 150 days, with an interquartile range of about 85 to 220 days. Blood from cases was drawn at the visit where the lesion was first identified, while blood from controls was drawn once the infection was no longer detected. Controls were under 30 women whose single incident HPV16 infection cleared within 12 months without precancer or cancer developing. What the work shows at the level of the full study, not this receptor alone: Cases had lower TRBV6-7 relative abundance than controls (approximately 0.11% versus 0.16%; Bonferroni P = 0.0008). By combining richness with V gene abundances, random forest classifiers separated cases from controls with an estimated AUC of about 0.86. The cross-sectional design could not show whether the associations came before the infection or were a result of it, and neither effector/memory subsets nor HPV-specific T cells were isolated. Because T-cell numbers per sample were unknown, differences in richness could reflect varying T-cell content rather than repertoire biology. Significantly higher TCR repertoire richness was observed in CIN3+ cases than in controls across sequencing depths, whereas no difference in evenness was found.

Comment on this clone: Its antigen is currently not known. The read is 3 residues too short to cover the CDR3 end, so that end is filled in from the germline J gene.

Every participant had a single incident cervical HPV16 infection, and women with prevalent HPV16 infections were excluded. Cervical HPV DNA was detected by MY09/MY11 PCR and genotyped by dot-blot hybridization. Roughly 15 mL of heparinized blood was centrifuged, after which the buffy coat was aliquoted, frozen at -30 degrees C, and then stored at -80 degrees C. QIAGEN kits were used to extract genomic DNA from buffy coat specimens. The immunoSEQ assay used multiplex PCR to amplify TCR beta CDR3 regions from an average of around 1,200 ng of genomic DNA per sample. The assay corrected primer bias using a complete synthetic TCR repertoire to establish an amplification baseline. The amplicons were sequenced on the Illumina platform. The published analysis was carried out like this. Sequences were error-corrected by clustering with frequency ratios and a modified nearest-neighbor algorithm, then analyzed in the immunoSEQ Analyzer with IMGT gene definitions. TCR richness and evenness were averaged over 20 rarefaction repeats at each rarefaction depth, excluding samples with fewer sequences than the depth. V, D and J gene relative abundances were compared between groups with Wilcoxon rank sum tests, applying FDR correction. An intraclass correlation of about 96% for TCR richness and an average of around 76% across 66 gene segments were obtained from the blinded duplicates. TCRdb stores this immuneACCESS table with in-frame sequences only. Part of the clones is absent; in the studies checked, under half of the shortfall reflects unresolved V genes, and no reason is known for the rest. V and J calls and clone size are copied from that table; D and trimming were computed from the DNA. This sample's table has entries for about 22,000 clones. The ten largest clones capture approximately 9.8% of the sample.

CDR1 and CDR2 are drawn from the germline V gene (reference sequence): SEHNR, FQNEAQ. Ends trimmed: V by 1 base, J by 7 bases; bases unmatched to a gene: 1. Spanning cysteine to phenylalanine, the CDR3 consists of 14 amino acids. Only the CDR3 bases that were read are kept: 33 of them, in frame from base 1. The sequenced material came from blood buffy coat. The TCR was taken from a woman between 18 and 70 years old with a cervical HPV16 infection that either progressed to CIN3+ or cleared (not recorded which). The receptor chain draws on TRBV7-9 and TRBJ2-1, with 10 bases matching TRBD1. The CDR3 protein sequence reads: CASSLGDRGNEQFF. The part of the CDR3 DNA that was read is TGTGCCAGCAGCTTAGGGGACAGGGGAAATGAG.